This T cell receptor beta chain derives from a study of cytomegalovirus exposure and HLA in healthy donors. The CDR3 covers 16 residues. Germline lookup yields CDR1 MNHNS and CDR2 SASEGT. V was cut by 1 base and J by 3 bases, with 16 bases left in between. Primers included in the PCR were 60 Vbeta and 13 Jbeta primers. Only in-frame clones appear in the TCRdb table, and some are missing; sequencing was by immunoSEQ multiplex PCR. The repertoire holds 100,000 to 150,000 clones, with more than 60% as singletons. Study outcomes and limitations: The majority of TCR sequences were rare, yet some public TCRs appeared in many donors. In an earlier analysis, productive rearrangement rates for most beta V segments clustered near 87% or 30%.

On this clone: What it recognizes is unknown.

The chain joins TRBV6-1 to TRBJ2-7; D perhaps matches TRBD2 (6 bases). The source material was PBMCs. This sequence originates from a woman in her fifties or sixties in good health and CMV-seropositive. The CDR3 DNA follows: TGTGCCAGCAGTGAAGAACCGGCTAGCGAAGGCTACGAGCAGTACTTC. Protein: CASSEEPASEGYEQYF.